The 7 T cell receptor beta chains below come from one sample, sequenced in a study of blood T cell repertoires in COVID-19. This table comes from immunoSEQ multiplex PCR, and its TCRdb copy is limited to in-frame clones, with some not included. Among approximately 59,000 clones listed, about four fifths were seen once. The sample consisted of peripheral blood. These receptor sequences come from a woman over 75 with acute or convalescent COVID-19.

The J gene is TRBJ1-6, the V gene TRBV10-3; D unresolved. The CDR3 contains 13 residues. Per germline, CDR1 ENHRY and CDR2 SYGVKD. V was cut by 3 bases and J by 8 bases, with 8 bases left in between. The CDR3 DNA sequence: TGTGCCATCAGTGACACGTCGGATTCACCCCTCCACTTT. As protein: CAISDTSDSPLHF.

The rearrangement joins TRBV6-5 to TRBJ2-2; D is ambiguous. CDR1 is MNHEY and CDR2 is SVGAGI in the germline V gene. The length of the CDR3 is 13 residues. V was clipped by 4 bases and J by 6 bases, with 9 bases between them. Written as DNA, the CDR3 is TGTGCCAGCAGTTCGATACGGGCCGGGGAGCTGTTTTTT. It yields the protein CASSSIRAGELFF.

This chain joins TRBV24-1 and TRBJ1-2; D is undetermined. CDR1 is KGHDR, CDR2 SFDVKD, per germline. The CDR3 is 12 residues long. The V end was cut by 4 bases, the J end by 4 bases, with 6 bases between. The CDR3 loop is CATSDYSYGYTF. The CDR3 DNA reads as TGTGCCACCAGTGACTACAGCTATGGCTACACCTTC.

This clone was seen only once. V usage is TRBV6-5 and J usage is TRBJ1-4; no clear D. The V end lost 2 bases, the J end lost 8 bases, and 15 bases lay between the germline ends. The germline V gene has CDR1 MNHEY and CDR2 SVGAGI. The CDR3 length is 15 residues. CDR3 coding DNA: TGTGCCAGCAGTTACCAAGGACTAGTTGGGGAAAAACTGTTTTTT. Translation: CASSYQGLVGEKLFF.

This clone occurred a few times. This CDR3 reads CAWRQGANTEAFF. The CDR3 DNA follows: TGTGCCTGGAGGCAGGGGGCCAACACTGAAGCTTTCTTT. V is TRBV30 and J is TRBJ1-1; 8 nucleotides align to TRBD1. J gave up 2 bases and V 3 bases, and 2 bases lay outside the gene matches. Germline V gene lookup returns CDR1 GTSNPN and CDR2 SVGIG (reference sequence). The length of the CDR3 is 13 residues.

The rearrangement joins TRBV5-8 to TRBJ2-5; TRBD1 matches 9 bases. V shed 4 bases and J 5 bases; nucleotides not matched to a gene: 6. From germline, CDR1 is SGHTS and CDR2 YDEGEE. The length of the CDR3 is 14 residues. In DNA form, the CDR3 reads TGTGCCAGCAGCGGTGACAGGGGGTGGGAGACCCAGTACTTC. Translating gives CASSGDRGWETQYF.

This sequence joins TRBV30 and TRBJ2-5; D gene ambiguous. V was pared by 0 bases and J by 4 bases, with 12 bases between. This CDR3 region has 14 residues. Germline loops: CDR1 GTSNPN, CDR2 SVGIG (reference sequence). The chain's CDR3 is CAWSVQVRGETQYF. The DNA for the CDR3 is TGTGCCTGGAGTGTACAAGTCCGTGGAGAGACCCAGTACTTC.